Listed below are T cell receptor beta chains from one sample, sequenced in a study of cytomegalovirus exposure and HLA in healthy donors. Assay used: immunoSEQ multiplex PCR; TCRdb lists only in-frame clones, some missing. Of more than 150,000 clones listed, 77% are singletons. Sequencing used PBMCs. These receptors were taken from a man aged 18 to 29 in good health and CMV-seronegative. Each CDR3 is given with its conserved first and last residue. The D gene is left open where the match is weak. Only part of the rows carry a size: once, few, many, or a class if the clone is expanded.

TRBV11-2	.	.	TRBJ2-7	TGTGCCAGCAGCTTAGTGTTAGTGACAAAGAACTACGAGCAGTACTTC	CASSLVLVTKNYEQYF
TRBV30	.	.	TRBJ2-1	TGTGCCTGGAGTGTGAGTGATGAGCAGTTCTTC	CAWSVSDEQFF
TRBV29-1	TRBD1	.	TRBJ2-7	TGCAGCGCCGCCGGGACAGGGAGCGAGCAGTACTTC	CSAAGTGSEQYF
TRBV7-2	TRBD2	.	TRBJ2-3	TGTGCCAGCAGCCCTGGACTAGCGGGACATTTTATCCCTACGCAGTATTTT	CASSPGLAGHFIPTQYF
TRBV7-3	TRBD2	.	TRBJ2-5	TGTGCCAGCAGCCAAATGACTAGCGGGGCGGAGACCCAGTACTTC	CASSQMTSGAETQYF
TRBV5-1	.	.	TRBJ1-4	TGCGCCAGCAAGGCCGGGTCGGGTGAAAAACTGTTTTTT	CASKAGSGEKLFF
TRBV7-2	.	.	TRBJ2-6	TGTGCCAGCGAGCGGCACTCTGGGGCCAACGTCCTGACTTTC	CASERHSGANVLTF
TRBV7-8	TRBD1	once	TRBJ1-3	TGTGCCAGCGGTATACAGGGGAGTGGAAACACCATATATTTT	CASGIQGSGNTIYF
TRBV5-4	.	.	TRBJ2-5	TGTGCCAGCAGCTCAAGGGGGAGAGAGACCCAGTACTTC	CASSSRGRETQYF
TRBV18	.	.	TRBJ2-5	TGTGCCAGCTCACCCGCTCAGGGCCGGACAGAGACCCAGTACTTC	CASSPAQGRTETQYF
TRBV4-1	TRBD1	.	TRBJ2-4	TGCGCCAGCAGCCAACAACAGGGGGCCAAAAACATTCAGTACTTC	CASSQQQGAKNIQYF
TRBV11-3	TRBD1	.	TRBJ2-7	TGTGCCAGCAGCTTAGGGGGGACAGGGGGATCCTACGAGCAGTACTTC	CASSLGGTGGSYEQYF